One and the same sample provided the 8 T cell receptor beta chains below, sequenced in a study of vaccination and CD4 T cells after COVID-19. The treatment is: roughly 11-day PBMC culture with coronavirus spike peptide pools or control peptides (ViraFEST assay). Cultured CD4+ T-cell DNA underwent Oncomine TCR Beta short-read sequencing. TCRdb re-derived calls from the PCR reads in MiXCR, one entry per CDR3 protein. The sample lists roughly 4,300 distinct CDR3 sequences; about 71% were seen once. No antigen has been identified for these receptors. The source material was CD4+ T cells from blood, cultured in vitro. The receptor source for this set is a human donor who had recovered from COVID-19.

Written as DNA, the CDR3 is TGTGCCAGCTCCCCCGGGACAGGGAGATTGAGCACTGAAGCTTTCTTT. Its protein product is CASSPGTGRLSTEAFF. V is TRBV18 and J is TRBJ1-1; TRBD1 matches at 9 bases. The CDR3 is 16 residues long. Germline CDR1 KGHSH, CDR2 LQKENI. Trimming cost V 6 bases and J 4 bases; bases outside gene matches: 12.

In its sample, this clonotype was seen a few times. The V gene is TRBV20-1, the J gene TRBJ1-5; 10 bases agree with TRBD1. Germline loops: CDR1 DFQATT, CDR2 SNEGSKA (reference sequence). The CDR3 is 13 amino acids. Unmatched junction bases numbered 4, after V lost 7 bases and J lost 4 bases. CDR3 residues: CSGGGQGNQPQHF. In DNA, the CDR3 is TGCAGTGGAGGGGGACAGGGGAATCAGCCCCAGCATTTT.

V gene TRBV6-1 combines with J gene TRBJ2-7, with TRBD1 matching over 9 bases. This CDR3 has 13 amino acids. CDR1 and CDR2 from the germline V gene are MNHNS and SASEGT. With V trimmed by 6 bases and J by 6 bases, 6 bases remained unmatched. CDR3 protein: CASRWDREGEQYF. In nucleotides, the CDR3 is TGTGCCAGCAGGTGGGACAGGGAAGGCGAGCAGTACTTC.

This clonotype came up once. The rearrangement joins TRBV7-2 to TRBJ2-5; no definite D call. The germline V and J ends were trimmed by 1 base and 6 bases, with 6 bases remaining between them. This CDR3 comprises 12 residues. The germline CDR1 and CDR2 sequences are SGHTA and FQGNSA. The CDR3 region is CASSLVRKTQYF. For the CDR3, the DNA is TGTGCCAGCAGCTTAGTCAGGAAGACCCAGTACTTC.

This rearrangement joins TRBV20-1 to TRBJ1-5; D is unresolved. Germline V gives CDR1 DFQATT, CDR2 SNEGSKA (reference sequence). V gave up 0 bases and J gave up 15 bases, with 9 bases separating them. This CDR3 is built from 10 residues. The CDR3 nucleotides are TGCAGTGCTAGAGATCGACAAAGGCATTTT. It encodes CSARDRQRHF.

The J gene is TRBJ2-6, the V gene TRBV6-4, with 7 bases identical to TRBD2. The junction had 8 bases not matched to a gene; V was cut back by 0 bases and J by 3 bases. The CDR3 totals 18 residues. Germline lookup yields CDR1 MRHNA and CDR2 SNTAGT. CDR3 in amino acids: CASSDSLGRADGANVLTF. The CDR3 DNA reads TGTGCCAGCAGTGACTCGTTGGGGAGGGCCGATGGGGCCAACGTCCTGACTTTC.

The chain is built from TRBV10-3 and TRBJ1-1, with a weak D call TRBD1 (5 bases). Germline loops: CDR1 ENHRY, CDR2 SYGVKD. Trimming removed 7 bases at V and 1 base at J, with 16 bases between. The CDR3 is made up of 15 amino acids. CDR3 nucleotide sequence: TGTGCCATCAACCAGAACGGGGGATCGAACACTGAAGCTTTCTTT. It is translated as CAINQNGGSNTEAFF.

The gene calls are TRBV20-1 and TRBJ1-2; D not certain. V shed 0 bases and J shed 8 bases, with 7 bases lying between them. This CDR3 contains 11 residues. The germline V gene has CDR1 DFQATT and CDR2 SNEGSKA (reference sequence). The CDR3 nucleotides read TGCAGTGCTAGAGAGGTGGGAGGCTACACCTTC. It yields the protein CSAREVGGYTF.